The 5 T cell receptor beta chains presented below share a single source sample, sequenced in a study of OX40 agonist ivuxolimab in advanced cancers. Measured with immunoSEQ multiplex PCR; TCRdb has only the in-frame clones, and not every one. Among approximately 86,000 clones listed, roughly 93% were seen once. The source was CD4+ or CD8+ T cells sorted from blood, collected in a trial of the OX40 agonist ivuxolimab. The receptors derive from an adult with an advanced solid tumor such as melanoma, head and neck, liver or kidney cancer.

This rearrangement joins TRBV15 to TRBJ2-1; D not resolved. The ends were cut back, 0 bases at V and 9 bases at J, with 6 bases in the middle. CDR1 LNHNV and CDR2 YYDKDF come from the germline V gene (reference sequence). The CDR3 runs 12 residues. The CDR3 DNA follows: TGTGCCACCAGCAGAGATTGGGGTGAGCAGTTCTTC. As protein: CATSRDWGEQFF.

The chain is built from TRBV7-2 and TRBJ2-7; 7 nucleotides align to TRBD2. There are 14 residues in the CDR3. Germline loops: CDR1 SGHTA, CDR2 FQGNSA. Losses at the gene ends were 1 base for V and 3 bases for J; bases not matched to a gene: 3. Here the CDR3 reads CASSLETGGYEQYF. The CDR3 DNA reads TGTGCCAGCAGCTTAGAAACGGGGGGCTACGAGCAGTACTTC.

This clone was counted once. This sequence joins TRBV6-6 and TRBJ2-1, with 11 bases aligning to TRBD2. Germline V gives CDR1 MNHNY, CDR2 SVGAGI (reference sequence). The V segment lost 5 bases and the J segment 9 bases; nucleotides outside the gene matches: 9. The CDR3 is 15 residues long. CDR3 sequence reads: CASSVTSGSFGEQFF. The CDR3 nucleotides read TGTGCCAGCAGTGTCACTAGCGGGAGTTTCGGTGAGCAGTTCTTC.

This chain connects TRBV7-2 to TRBJ2-2, with 7 bases fitting TRBD1. The CDR3 is 15 amino acids. Germline trimming cut 5 bases from V and 5 bases from J; bases unmatched to any gene: 8. From germline, CDR1 is SGHTA and CDR2 FQGNSA. This CDR3 reads CASSIQGVKTGELFF. The CDR3 nucleotides read TGTGCCAGCAGCATCCAGGGGGTTAAAACCGGGGAGCTGTTTTTT.

V is TRBV18 and J is TRBJ2-7, with a tentative D call TRBD1 (5 bases). Germline V CDR1 and CDR2: KGHSH, LQKENI. The CDR3 is 15 amino acids. The V and J ends lost 3 bases and 3 bases respectively, with 15 bases between them. This CDR3 is CASSPSWGLIYEQYF. The CDR3 nucleotides read TGTGCCAGCTCACCGTCATGGGGCCTGATCTACGAGCAGTACTTC. Full variable domain (missing parts from reference TRBV18 and TRBJ2-7): NAGVMQNPRHLVRRRGQEARLRCSPMKGHSHVYWYRQLPEEGLKFMVYLQKENIIDESGMPKERFSAEFPKEGPSILRIQQVVRGDSAAYFCASSPSWGLIYEQYFGPGTRLTVT.